This T cell receptor (beta chain) stems from a study of OX40 agonist ivuxolimab in advanced cancers. A remark on this clone: The antigen is undetermined.

Only in-frame clones appear in the TCRdb table, and some are missing; sequencing was by immunoSEQ multiplex PCR. The sample contains around 61,000 clones, 82% of which appear only once. Regarding the study as a whole: The study found among the lowest clonal expansion in partial responders at 0.1-3.0 mg/kg.

Trimming at V came to 4 bases and at J to 7 bases, leaving 7 bases not matched to a gene. CDR1 is SGHAT, CDR2 FQDESV, per germline (reference sequence). The CDR3 is 13 amino acids. This receptor was obtained from an adult with an advanced solid tumor such as melanoma, head and neck, liver or kidney cancer. This chain connects TRBV11-1 to TRBJ2-7; 7 nucleotides align to TRBD1. Sequenced material: CD4+ or CD8+ T cells sorted from blood, taken in a trial of the OX40 agonist ivuxolimab. CDR3 coding DNA: TGTGCCAGCAGCTCGCAGGGGGTTACAGAGCAGTACTTC. Residues: CASSSQGVTEQYF.